One sample yielded the 13 T cell receptor beta chains listed below, sequenced in a study of blood T cell repertoires in COVID-19. Using immunoSEQ multiplex PCR, the repertoire was profiled, and TCRdb retains in-frame clones only, with some absent. The sample includes about 68,000 clones, less than 90% of them seen just once. The sequencing input was peripheral blood. These receptors were taken from a man in his forties or fifties with active COVID-19.

This rearrangement joins TRBV5-1 to TRBJ1-4, with D perhaps matching TRBD1 (5 bases). Germline assignment: CDR1 SGHRS and CDR2 YFSETQ. There are 13 residues in the CDR3. The V end was cut by 3 bases, the J end by 8 bases, with 11 bases between. Written as DNA, the CDR3 is TGCGCCAGCAGCTCTCCGGGGGTCGAAAAACTGTTTTTT. Translating gives CASSSPGVEKLFF. The entire variable domain, with the rest obtained from reference TRBV5-1 and TRBJ1-4, is as follows: KAGVTQTPRYLIKTRGQQVTLSCSPISGHRSVSWYQQTPGQGLQFLFEYFSETQRNKGNFPGRFSGRQFSNSRSEMNVSTLELGDSALYLCASSSPGVEKLFFGSGTQLSVL.

The gene calls are TRBV5-8 and TRBJ2-2; D gene unclear. Germline values: CDR1 SGHTS, CDR2 YDEGEE. V was shortened by 7 bases and J by 7 bases, with 8 bases between the two germline ends. The CDR3 loop spans 11 amino acids. CDR3 sequence (DNA): TGTGCCAGCCATCCAGGCGGGGAGCTGTTTTTT. It translates to CASHPGGELFF.

This clone was detected only once. This chain uses TRBV29-1 with TRBJ2-1, with 13 bases identical to TRBD2. The CDR3 consists of 18 residues. Germline-derived CDR1 and CDR2 are SQVTM and ANQGSEA. Trimming took 6 bases from V and 0 from J; bases not matched to a gene: 11. CDR3 nucleotides: TGCAGCGTAGCGAAGACTAGCGGGGGGCCTGGCTCCTACAATGAGCAGTTCTTC. Its protein product is CSVAKTSGGPGSYNEQFF.

V usage is TRBV5-6 and J usage is TRBJ2-1; 11 positions agree with TRBD1. There are 14 residues in the CDR3. Looked up from germline, CDR1 is SGHDT and CDR2 is YYEEEE. V lost 3 bases to trimming and J lost 8 bases; unmatched junction nucleotides: 4. The CDR3 DNA reads TGTGCCAGCAGCTGGACAGGGGGCGAAGATGAGCAGTTCTTC. It is translated as CASSWTGGEDEQFF.

The rearrangement links TRBV6-1 to TRBJ2-7; the match to TRBD2 covers 7 bases. J gave up 7 bases and V 3 bases, and 6 bases lay outside the gene matches. The CDR3 covers 13 residues. The germline gives CDR1 MNHNS, CDR2 SASEGT. This chain's CDR3 is CASSEGGTREQYF. CDR3 DNA: TGTGCCAGCAGTGAGGGGGGGACGAGGGAGCAGTACTTC.

The V and J genes are TRBV12-3 or TRBV12-4 and TRBJ1-1; D gene ambiguous. V gave up 4 bases and J gave up 1 base, with 7 bases separating them. This CDR3 is built from 13 residues. The CDR3 protein is CASSYAGNTEAFF. CDR3 DNA sequence: TGTGCCAGCAGTTATGCGGGGAACACTGAAGCTTTCTTT.

The rearrangement links TRBV2 to TRBJ1-2, with D perhaps matching TRBD1 (5 bases). CDR1 and CDR2 from the germline V gene are SNHLY and FYNNEI. The CDR3 runs 11 residues. V was clipped by 6 bases and J by 7 bases, with 9 bases between them. This chain's CDR3 is CASSPDSGYTF. CDR3 coding DNA: TGTGCCAGCAGCCCTGACAGTGGCTACACCTTC.

V usage is TRBV18 and J usage is TRBJ1-5; D gene ambiguous. The germline V gene has CDR1 KGHSH and CDR2 LQKENI. Trimming left V 2 bases short and J 2 bases short, with 7 bases between. The CDR3 is made up of 14 amino acids. The DNA of the CDR3 is TGTGCCAGCTCACCAATGGGCGGCAATCAGCCCCAGCATTTT. Translation: CASSPMGGNQPQHF.

The chain uses TRBV13 and TRBJ2-1, with 7 bases fitting TRBD1. The germline CDR1 and CDR2 sequences are PRHDT and FYEKMQ (reference sequence). V lost 7 bases, J lost 5 bases, and 5 bases stayed unmatched. The CDR3 spans 13 residues. CDR3: CASTKDRDNEQFF. The CDR3 nucleotides read TGTGCCAGCACCAAAGACAGGGACAATGAGCAGTTCTTC.

This clone was detected only a few times. CDR3 coding DNA: TGTGCCAGCAGCAAGGACAGGGGGCTGTTCCCTGGCTACACCTTC. Protein sequence: CASSKDRGLFPGYTF. This chain connects TRBV6-5 to TRBJ1-2; 11 bases agree with TRBD1. V dropped 6 bases and J dropped 7; count of bases not matched to a gene: 10. CDR3 length: 15 residues. Per the germline V gene, CDR1 is MNHEY and CDR2 is SVGAGI.

The CDR3 sequence: CASSIQGPRGELFF. CDR3 sequence (DNA): TGTGCCAGCAGTATACAGGGACCGCGGGGGGAGCTGTTTTTT. This chain joins TRBV27 and TRBJ2-2; a weak D match, TRBD1 (6 bases). The CDR3 covers 14 residues. Between the trimmed V and J ends, which lost 5 bases and 8 bases, there was a span of 15 bases. Germline V CDR1 and CDR2: MNHEY, SMNVEV (reference sequence).

V gene TRBV18 combines with J gene TRBJ2-7; perhaps TRBD2 as D (6 bases). V lost 3 bases, J lost 5 bases, and 17 bases lay in between. The CDR3 runs 15 residues. The germline V gene has CDR1 KGHSH and CDR2 LQKENI. CDR3 sequence (DNA): TGTGCCAGCTCACCTCTGCGGGATACCCGGGACGAGCAGTACTTC. This sequence encodes CASSPLRDTRDEQYF.

The V gene is TRBV5-1, the J gene TRBJ2-3; 10 bases map to TRBD1. Germline loops: CDR1 SGHRS, CDR2 YFSETQ. The CDR3 runs 16 residues. The junction had 6 bases not matched to a gene; V was cut back by 4 bases and J by 1 base. CDR3 residues: CASSQGDRGRTDTQYF. The CDR3 DNA sequence: TGCGCCAGCAGCCAAGGGGACAGGGGACGCACAGATACGCAGTATTTT.